This entry lists 18 T cell receptor beta chains sequenced from one sample in a study of T-cell reconstitution after alpha-beta-depleted transplantation in children (TCRdb year 2016). The sample's treatment or condition label, decoded: allogeneic hematopoietic cell transplantation with graft depleted of TCRalphabeta T cells and CD19 B cells. Library creation used PCR. Sequencing took place on an Illumina HiSeq 2500. TCR library preparation used molecular barcoding, with unique molecular identifiers applied to normalize quantification of the TCRbeta repertoire. Using fastp trimming at Q25 and MiXCR clonotype assembly, TCRdb reanalyzed the public sequencing data and kept in-frame beta chains. Every CDR3 protein is listed once, alongside the most common genes and DNA of its rows. The sample table shows 90,000 to 130,000 distinct CDR3 sequences, and about 9.4% are seen once. The ten largest make up around 35% of the sample.

The source material was PBMCs, sampled before TCRalphabeta/CD19-depleted stem cell transplant. The receptors come from a boy aged 2-9 years with acute lymphoblastic leukemia, due to receive a stem cell transplant.

The table lists this clonotype with many counts. V is TRBV12-3 or TRBV12-4 and J is TRBJ1-3, with TRBD1 matching 8 bases. After removal of 3 bases from V and 6 bases from J, the junction contained 10 bases not matched to a gene. There are 16 residues in the CDR3. DNA for the CDR3: TGTGCCAGCAGTTTGGAAGGACAGGGCGAGGAAAACACCATATATTTT. As protein: CASSLEGQGEENTIYF.

This clonotype was found many times. The chain carries TRBV29-1 and TRBJ2-1; the D gene is possibly TRBD1 (5 bases). Germline V CDR1 and CDR2: SQVTM, ANQGSEA. The CDR3 totals 13 residues. The V gene lost 5 bases and the J gene lost 4 bases, with 12 bases spanning the gap. CDR3 bases: TGCAGCGTTTCCAAACAGGCTTACAATGAGCAGTTCTTC. Protein product: CSVSKQAYNEQFF.

The V call is TRBV20-1, the J call TRBJ2-3; 7 nucleotides agree with TRBD2. The CDR3 covers 16 residues. Germline values: CDR1 DFQATT, CDR2 SNEGSKA (reference sequence). The J segment lost 0 bases and the V segment lost 2 bases, leaving 8 bases of the junction unmatched. This CDR3 reads CSARRLAGSSTDTQYF. DNA of the CDR3: TGCAGTGCTAGAAGATTAGCGGGCTCTAGCACAGATACGCAGTATTTT.

This clonotype was detected ten times or more. This sequence joins TRBV12-3 or TRBV12-4 and TRBJ2-1; D possibly corresponds to TRBD2 (6 bases). The CDR3 runs 15 residues. Trimming removed 5 bases from V and 6 bases from J, with 17 bases in between. Here the CDR3 DNA reads TGTGCCAGCAGTCCGGGAGCGTCGAGGATCAATGAGCAGTTCTTC. It specifies CASSPGASRINEQFF.

In its sample, this clonotype was seen many times. The CDR3 nucleotides read TGTGCCAGCAGGACCGGGACACCCAACAATGAGCAGTTCTTC. Translated: CASRTGTPNNEQFF. The chain employs TRBV12-3 or TRBV12-4 and TRBJ2-1; tentatively, D is TRBD1 (6 bases). This CDR3 is 14 amino acids long. V was shortened by 6 bases and J by 5 bases, with 14 bases between the two germline ends.

This clonotype has a handful of counts. The V and J genes are TRBV15 and TRBJ1-5; no clear D. Germline V gene data show CDR1 as LNHNV and CDR2 as YYDKDF (reference sequence). V shed 0 bases and J shed 7 bases, with 7 bases lying between them. The CDR3 runs 13 residues. Here the CDR3 DNA reads TGTGCCACCAGCAGAGACCTCGACCAGCCCCAGCATTTT. Translated, it gives CATSRDLDQPQHF.

This sequence joins TRBV29-1 and TRBJ2-1; possible D gene TRBD2, 5 bases. Germline loops: CDR1 SQVTM, CDR2 ANQGSEA. This CDR3 region has 14 residues. V lost 7 bases and J 1 base, leaving 14 bases between the germline ends. CDR3 region: CSAYRRISYNEQFF. The CDR3, as DNA: TGCAGCGCATACCGGAGGATTTCCTACAATGAGCAGTTCTTC.

This clonotype was seen ten or more times. V is TRBV10-2 and J is TRBJ2-3, with no clear D. Trimming took off 3 bases at V and 5 bases at J, with 12 bases between the two ends. The CDR3 covers 14 residues. Germline V gives CDR1 WSHSY, CDR2 SAAADI. CDR3 protein: CASSDRNGQDTQYF. CDR3 nucleotide sequence: TGCGCCAGCAGTGACCGGAACGGGCAAGATACGCAGTATTTT.

This clonotype was recorded a few times. CDR3 protein: CASSLNGGNTEAFF. The CDR3 bases are TGTGCCAGCAGCTTGAATGGCGGAAACACTGAAGCTTTCTTT. This chain links TRBV7-9 with TRBJ1-1; no reliable D call. CDR3 size: 14 residues. The germline gives CDR1 SEHNR, CDR2 FQNEAQ (reference sequence). V was pared by 3 bases and J by 2 bases, with 10 bases between.

This clonotype has ten or more counts. CDR3 in DNA: TGCGCCAGCAGCCCGCTAGCGGGAGTTAGCACCTACAATGAGCAGTTCTTC. Translated, it gives CASSPLAGVSTYNEQFF. This sequence joins TRBV5-1 and TRBJ2-1; 10 bases match TRBD2. CDR1 SGHRS and CDR2 YFSETQ come from the germline V gene. Trimming at V came to 4 bases and at J to 2 bases, leaving 9 bases not matched to a gene. The CDR3 spans 17 residues.

V usage is TRBV20-1 and J usage is TRBJ2-3, with 7 bases matching TRBD2. The CDR3 consists of 16 residues. Trimming took 1 base from V and 6 from J; bases not matched to a gene: 13. The V gene's germline CDR1 is DFQATT and CDR2 SNEGSKA (reference sequence). CDR3 nucleotide sequence: TGCAGTGCTAGAGCAAAAATAGCGGGTTTGGCCGATACGCAGTATTTT. This codes for CSARAKIAGLADTQYF.

V usage is TRBV6-1 and J usage is TRBJ2-6; 7 nucleotides align to TRBD1. Germline V lookup: CDR1 MNHNS, CDR2 SASEGT. V shed 5 bases, J shed 2 bases, and the junction held 9 bases outside the gene matches. The CDR3 is 17 residues long. The CDR3 protein is CASSRLPTGAGANVLTF. CDR3 sequence (DNA): TGTGCCAGCAGTCGACTTCCTACAGGGGCTGGGGCCAACGTCCTGACTTTC.

The rearrangement joins TRBV30 to TRBJ1-1, with TRBD1 identical over 8 bases. V shed 5 bases, J shed 2 bases, and the junction held 7 bases outside the gene matches. CDR3 size: 14 residues. Per the germline V gene, CDR1 is GTSNPN and CDR2 is SVGIG (reference sequence). CDR3 residues: CAWDGTGGNTEAFF. The CDR3 region has the DNA TGTGCCTGGGATGGTACAGGGGGAAACACTGAAGCTTTCTTT.

This clonotype has at least ten counts. J is TRBJ1-1 and V is TRBV5-1, with 12 bases that match TRBD1. This CDR3 comprises 19 residues. Germline CDR1 and CDR2: SGHRS and YFSETQ. Germline trimming cut 0 bases from V and 4 bases from J; bases unmatched to any gene: 13. The CDR3 region is CASSLGGTGGRGHGTEAFF. In DNA form, the CDR3 reads TGCGCCAGCAGCTTGGGCGGGACAGGGGGCCGAGGGCATGGCACTGAAGCTTTCTTT.

This clonotype was counted ten times or more. The junction and the germline gene differ at one end; a read error may be behind it. This chain links TRBV6-5 with TRBJ1-5, with 8 bases aligning to TRBD1. CDR3 size: 16 residues. Germline values: CDR1 MNHEY, CDR2 SVGAGI. The CDR3 bases are TGTGCCACCAGTTATCGGACAGGGTGGGGCAATCAGCCCCAGCATTTT. The encoded protein is CATSYRTGWGNQPQHF.

The table lists this clonotype with a few counts. The V call is TRBV7-9, the J call TRBJ1-1; D is unresolved. The germline V and J ends were trimmed by 8 bases and 5 bases, with 9 bases remaining between them. Looked up from germline, CDR1 is SEHNR and CDR2 is FQNEAQ (reference sequence). The CDR3 covers 11 residues. The chain's CDR3 is CASLWQTEAFF. The CDR3 nucleotides are TGTGCCAGCCTATGGCAGACTGAAGCTTTCTTT. Using reference TRBV7-9 and TRBJ1-1 for the parts outside the CDR3, the full variable domain is DTGVSQNPRHKITKRGQNVTFRCDPISEHNRLYWYRQTLGQGPEFLTYFQNEAQLEKSRLLSDRFSAERPKGSFSTLEIQRTEQGDSAMYLCASLWQTEAFFGQGTRLTVV.

J is TRBJ2-3 and V is TRBV5-1; weak D call: TRBD2 (5 bases). Deletions cut 3 bases from V and 1 base from J, with 9 bases between. CDR1 and CDR2 (germline): SGHRS, YFSETQ. This CDR3 contains 14 residues. The CDR3 spells CASSSWTGTDTQYF. The CDR3 DNA is TGCGCCAGCAGCTCCTGGACTGGCACAGATACGCAGTATTTT.

This clonotype was detected many times. Relative to the germline gene, one junction end is altered; a read error may explain this. The chain has TRBV20-1 and TRBJ2-1; TRBD2 matches 7 bases. The CDR3 has 12 residues. Germline CDR1 is DFQATT and CDR2 is SNEGSKA (reference sequence). CDR3 in amino acids: CSAKRDGGLGIF. The CDR3, as DNA: TGCAGTGCTAAAAGGGACGGAGGACTAGGCATCTTC.